These 28 T cell receptor beta chains were sequenced from one sample in a study of blood T cell repertoires in COVID-19. Here immunoSEQ multiplex PCR was the method, and the copy in TCRdb shows in-frame clones only, minus some. Of around 40,000 clones listed, roughly 79% are singletons. Sequenced input: peripheral blood. These receptors all stem from a woman of 80 years or more with acute or convalescent COVID-19.

The genes are TRBV5-1 and TRBJ2-3; 11 positions agree with TRBD1. CDR3 size: 15 residues. The junction had 2 bases not matched to a gene; V was cut back by 1 base and J by 4 bases. CDR1 and CDR2 (germline): SGHRS, YFSETQ. The chain's CDR3 is CASSLQDRGPDTQYF. The CDR3 DNA is TGCGCCAGCAGCTTGCAGGACAGGGGGCCAGATACGCAGTATTTT.

The V call is TRBV19, the J call TRBJ2-5, with D perhaps TRBD2 (6 bases). Per germline, CDR1 LNHDA and CDR2 SQIVND (reference sequence). Trimming stripped 2 bases from V and 2 bases from J, with 15 bases between. There are 16 residues in the CDR3. The DNA for the CDR3 is TGTGCCAGTAGTATACGAGCGGGTACGACACAAGAGACCCAGTACTTC. Amino acid sequence: CASSIRAGTTQETQYF.

V is TRBV7-8 and J is TRBJ1-2; 8 bases align to TRBD1. Looked up from germline, CDR1 is SGHVS and CDR2 is FQNEAQ. The CDR3 loop spans 17 amino acids. J gave up 8 bases and V 1 base, and 15 bases lay outside the gene matches. The CDR3 sequence: CASSLVRDRRVEGGYTF. The CDR3 bases are TGTGCCAGCAGCTTAGTCCGGGACAGGCGAGTGGAAGGCGGCTACACCTTC.

The V and J genes are TRBV29-1 and TRBJ1-2, with 10 bases that match TRBD1. With V trimmed by 6 bases and J by 2 bases, 6 bases remained unmatched. This CDR3 comprises 14 residues. The germline V gene encodes CDR1 SQVTM and CDR2 ANQGSEA. The CDR3: CSVLPGQGNYGYTF. The CDR3 DNA reads as TGCAGCGTATTACCGGGACAGGGGAACTATGGCTACACCTTC.

The chain uses TRBV4-1 and TRBJ1-1; D remains ambiguous. This CDR3 is built from 14 residues. Per the germline V gene, CDR1 is MGHRA and CDR2 is YSYEKL. The V end lost 6 bases, the J end lost 4 bases, and 15 bases lay between the germline ends. The CDR3 spells CASSLILLFTEAFF. The CDR3 coding sequence is TGCGCCAGCAGTCTTATCCTCCTTTTCACTGAAGCTTTCTTT.

This clone was recorded many times. The CDR3 sequence is CASSLAGTGEQYF. The CDR3 coding sequence is TGTGCCAGCAGTTTGGCTGGGACTGGCGAGCAGTACTTC. The rearrangement uses TRBV12-3 or TRBV12-4 and TRBJ2-7; possible D gene TRBD2, 6 bases. The CDR3 has 13 amino acids. Trimming removed 3 bases at V and 6 bases at J, with 12 bases between.

The J gene is TRBJ1-4, the V gene TRBV4-1; the match to TRBD1 covers 8 bases. The CDR3 is made up of 16 amino acids. J lost 7 bases, V lost 6 bases, and 13 bases had no gene match. CDR1 MGHRA and CDR2 YSYEKL come from the germline V gene. This CDR3 reads CASSKIPGGAGEKLFF. The CDR3 DNA sequence: TGCGCCAGCAGTAAAATTCCAGGGGGCGCGGGTGAAAAACTGTTTTTT.

J is TRBJ2-1 and V is TRBV7-3; maybe TRBD1 (6 bases). Germline V lookup: CDR1 SGHTA, CDR2 FQGTGA. There are 13 residues in the CDR3. Trimming pared 5 bases from V and 7 bases from J, leaving 12 bases between. The CDR3 DNA is TGTGCCAGCAGCCCCAGTAGGGGGAATGAGCAGTTCTTC. Amino acids: CASSPSRGNEQFF.

The chain has TRBV10-1 and TRBJ2-3; 8 bases align to TRBD2. This CDR3 is 15 amino acids long. Germline V gene data show CDR1 as WNHNN and CDR2 as SYGVQD (reference sequence). J was trimmed by 8 bases and V by 3 bases; bases with no gene match: 10. Here the CDR3 DNA reads TGCGCCAGCAGTGACCTCGCGGGAGGATATGGTACGCAGTATTTT. This encodes CASSDLAGGYGTQYF.

This clone was seen a handful of times. The J gene is TRBJ1-6, the V gene TRBV19, with 8 positions matching TRBD1. The CDR3 extends over 16 amino acids. V shed 6 bases, J shed 10 bases, and the junction held 14 bases outside the gene matches. Germline loops: CDR1 LNHDA, CDR2 SQIVND (reference sequence). DNA of the CDR3: TGTGCCAGTAGCATCGACAGGGGACAGTCGAGCTCACCCCTCCACTTT. Translated: CASSIDRGQSSSPLHF.

In its sample, this clone was seen once. This chain uses TRBV6-5 with TRBJ1-1; D is uncertain. The germline CDR1 and CDR2 sequences are MNHEY and SVGAGI. Trimming took off 6 bases at V and 3 bases at J, with 17 bases between the two ends. The CDR3 totals 15 residues. CDR3 residues: CASSRGGSRYTEAFF. CDR3 in DNA: TGTGCCAGCAGCCGCGGCGGCAGTCGATACACTGAAGCTTTCTTT.

This clone was seen a single time. This chain uses TRBV7-6 with TRBJ1-3; possible D gene TRBD1, 6 bases. The V gene's germline CDR1 is SGHVS and CDR2 FNYEAQ. This CDR3 is built from 15 residues. V lost 1 base to trimming and J lost 2 bases, with 9 bases between them. CDR3 in DNA: TGTGCCAGCAGCTTAGTCGAGGGGGCTGGAAACACCATATATTTT. Protein sequence: CASSLVEGAGNTIYF.

CDR3 coding DNA: TGTGCCAGCAGTCCCCGGGGGGGGGATCCGGGTACGCAGTATTTT. Translating it yields CASSPRGGDPGTQYF. The V gene is TRBV27, the J gene TRBJ2-3; 8 nucleotides line up with TRBD2. Trimming took 5 bases from V and 8 from J; bases not matched to a gene: 12. The V gene's germline CDR1 is MNHEY and CDR2 SMNVEV (reference sequence). The CDR3 extends over 15 amino acids.

The chain is built from TRBV4-1 and TRBJ1-2, with D perhaps matching TRBD1 (5 bases). CDR1 MGHRA and CDR2 YSYEKL come from the germline V gene. Trimming removed 4 bases from V and 8 bases from J, with 17 bases in between. This CDR3 spans 14 amino acids. CDR3 sequence: CASSLLQAQLGYTF. Written as DNA, the CDR3 is TGCGCCAGCAGCCTCTTACAGGCTCAACTCGGCTACACCTTC.

The gene calls are TRBV7-4 and TRBJ1-2; D perhaps matches TRBD1 (6 bases). Trimming cost V 3 bases and J 1 base, with 12 bases left between them. Germline lookup yields CDR1 SGHVT and CDR2 SQSDAQ. This CDR3 has 15 residues. CDR3 residues: CASSFRQVNNYGYTF. The CDR3 bases are TGTGCCAGCAGCTTTCGACAGGTTAATAACTATGGCTACACCTTC.

This clone has only a few counts. V is TRBV5-1 and J is TRBJ1-6; no clear D gene. This CDR3 has 15 residues. V dropped 0 bases and J dropped 7 bases, with 11 bases sitting between them. Germline V gene sequence: CDR1 SGHRS, CDR2 YFSETQ. The CDR3 loop is CASSLAYRSNSPLHF. The CDR3 DNA is TGCGCCAGCAGCTTGGCCTATCGAAGCAATTCACCCCTCCACTTT.

The chain is built from TRBV19 and TRBJ1-3; TRBD1 aligns across 8 bases. Germline CDR1 is LNHDA and CDR2 is SQIVND (reference sequence). J was trimmed by 2 bases and V by 4 bases; bases with no gene match: 4. There are 15 residues in the CDR3. CDR3 DNA: TGTGCCAGTAGTACAGGGGGCGACCCTGGAAACACCATATATTTT. This sequence encodes CASSTGGDPGNTIYF.

This sequence joins TRBV2 and TRBJ1-4; D is perhaps TRBD1 (6 bases). From germline, CDR1 is SNHLY and CDR2 FYNNEI. The CDR3 is 15 residues long. V was pared by 6 bases and J by 8 bases, with 19 bases between. This CDR3 reads CASRNRQEIGEKLFF. In nucleotides, the CDR3 is TGTGCCAGCAGGAACCGACAGGAGATCGGGGAAAAACTGTTTTTT.

V gene TRBV4-1 combines with J gene TRBJ2-7; TRBD2 agrees at 8 bases. Germline values: CDR1 MGHRA, CDR2 YSYEKL. The CDR3 has 14 amino acids. The ends lost 5 bases at V and 7 bases at J; junction bases unmatched: 10. CDR3: CASSEPGGPREQYF. The DNA for the CDR3 is TGCGCCAGCAGCGAGCCGGGAGGGCCGCGGGAGCAGTACTTC.

This chain links TRBV29-1 with TRBJ2-5; possibly TRBD1 for D (5 bases). The CDR3 has 13 residues. V was trimmed by 2 bases and J by 4 bases, leaving 11 bases between them. Germline CDR1 reads SQVTM; CDR2 reads ANQGSEA. The DNA for the CDR3 is TGCAGCGTTGAAAAAGGGGAAAGAGAGACCCAGTACTTC. Its translation is CSVEKGERETQYF. Full variable domain (outside the CDR3, taken from reference TRBV29-1 and TRBJ2-5): SAVISQKPSRDICQRGTSLTIQCQVDSQVTMMFWYRQQPGQSLTLIATANQGSEATYESGFVIDKFPISRPNLTFSTLTVSNMSPEDSSIYLCSVEKGERETQYFGPGTRLLVL.

This clone was seen a handful of times. The chain joins TRBV5-5 to TRBJ2-1, with 7 nucleotides matching TRBD2. V was clipped by 4 bases and J by 4 bases; unmatched bases: 11. CDR3 length: 16 amino acids. Germline V gene data show CDR1 as SGHKS and CDR2 as YYEKEE (reference sequence). The CDR3 DNA reads TGTGCCAGCAGCCCGGGCTCTAGCGGAAGATACAATGAGCAGTTCTTC. The encoded protein is CASSPGSSGRYNEQFF.

This rearrangement joins TRBV19 to TRBJ1-4; no clear D. The germline V gene encodes CDR1 LNHDA and CDR2 SQIVND (reference sequence). Trimming stripped 6 bases from V and 0 bases from J, with 11 bases between. The CDR3 is 15 amino acids. CDR3 sequence: CASRREIATNEKLFF. CDR3 coding DNA: TGTGCCAGTAGACGAGAAATTGCAACTAATGAAAAACTGTTTTTT.

The chain links TRBV19 to TRBJ2-7; the match to TRBD1 covers 7 bases. After removal of 10 bases from V and 0 bases from J, the junction contained 9 bases not matched to a gene. Germline assignment: CDR1 LNHDA and CDR2 SQIVND (reference sequence). The CDR3 is 14 residues long. As DNA, the CDR3 is TGTGCCACCCGCCCGACAGGGAGCTCCTACGAGCAGTACTTC. This translates into CATRPTGSSYEQYF.

The chain is built from TRBV7-9 and TRBJ2-3; 10 bases match TRBD2. The germline gives CDR1 SEHNR, CDR2 FQNEAQ (reference sequence). Trimming removed 5 bases from V and 6 bases from J; junction bases left unmatched: 5. The CDR3 has 14 residues. In nucleotides, the CDR3 is TGTGCCAGCAGCCCCACAGCGGGAGGGGATACGCAGTATTTT. Protein product: CASSPTAGGDTQYF.

Regarding this clone: Sequence at one end of the junction differs from germline and may be a read error. This chain joins TRBV7-6 and TRBJ2-1; D gene ambiguous. The CDR3 contains 12 residues. The V gene's germline CDR1 is SGHVS and CDR2 FNYEAQ. CDR3 DNA: TGTGCCAGCAGCTCTCCCTATAATGAGCAGTTCTTC. This sequence encodes CASSSPYNEQFF.

This clone was seen once. The J gene is TRBJ1-6, the V gene TRBV25-1; D is uncertain. Germline loops: CDR1 MGHDK, CDR2 SYGVNS. V lost 2 bases, J lost 10 bases, and 12 bases lay in between. The CDR3 consists of 14 residues. The CDR3 DNA reads as TGTGCCAGCAGTGAACTAGCTGCGGGATCACCCCTCCACTTT. Translation gives CASSELAAGSPLHF.

The V gene is TRBV6-2 or TRBV6-3, the J gene TRBJ2-5; maybe TRBD1 (5 bases). Trimming shortened V by 1 base and J by 5 bases, and 11 bases separated the two germline ends. This CDR3 contains 14 residues. Germline V gene data show CDR1 as MNHEY and CDR2 as SVGEGT. The chain's CDR3 is CASSYLQGAETQYF. The CDR3 DNA reads as TGTGCCAGCAGTTACTTGCAGGGCGCCGAGACCCAGTACTTC.

The rearrangement joins TRBV7-2 to TRBJ1-3; D is unresolved. Germline loops: CDR1 SGHTA, CDR2 FQGNSA. V was cut by 0 bases and J by 0 bases, with 12 bases left in between. The CDR3 totals 17 residues. This chain's CDR3 is CASSLAWGGASGNTIYF. For the CDR3, the DNA is TGTGCCAGCAGCTTAGCTTGGGGAGGCGCCTCTGGAAACACCATATATTTT.